A selection of T cell receptor beta chains follows, all from one sample in a study of shared clonotypes between healthy human individuals. Libraries were prepared by immunoSEQ multiplex PCR; TCRdb keeps only in-frame clonotypes and omits some of them. The sample shows about 1,900,000 clones, about 95% of them seen only once. Sequenced input: naive CD8+ T cells sorted from blood. The receptor source for this set is a man aged 18 to 35 in good health. CDR3s include the opening cysteine and the closing phenylalanine or tryptophan. The order of the fields is CDR3 DNA, CDR3 protein, V gene, J gene, D gene, clone size. The D gene is left open where the match is weak. A row's size may be missing; if present it is once, few, many or a size class.

cdr3_nt: TGTGCCAGCAGTTTTCGCGGGAGTCCCTACGAGCAGTACTTC
cdr3_aa: CASSFRGSPYEQYF
v_call: TRBV27
j_call: TRBJ2-7
d_call: TRBD2
clone_size: .

cdr3_nt: TGTGCCAGCAGCTTAGAGGTATTCGGCTCACCCCTCCACTTT
cdr3_aa: CASSLEVFGSPLHF
v_call: TRBV7-9
j_call: TRBJ1-6
d_call: .
clone_size: .

cdr3_nt: TGTGCCAGCAGTGACCAAGGACCACCGACAGGGAAGCAGTTCTTC
cdr3_aa: CASSDQGPPTGKQFF
v_call: TRBV25-1
j_call: TRBJ2-1
d_call: TRBD1
clone_size: .

cdr3_nt: TGTGCCAGCAGTGAGAGAGGGGCAGATACGCAGTATTTT
cdr3_aa: CASSERGADTQYF
v_call: TRBV11-3
j_call: TRBJ2-3
d_call: .
clone_size: .

cdr3_nt: TGTGCCAGCAGCTTGTATGCGGGGGCGTACGAGCAGTACTTC
cdr3_aa: CASSLYAGAYEQYF
v_call: TRBV5-4
j_call: TRBJ2-7
d_call: .
clone_size: once

cdr3_nt: TGTGCCAGCAGCTTAAGGGGGAACACCGGGGAGCTGTTTTTT
cdr3_aa: CASSLRGNTGELFF
v_call: TRBV13
j_call: TRBJ2-2
d_call: .
clone_size: .

cdr3_nt: TGCAGCGTTAGTGACGGCGAGACCTACGAGCAGTACTTC
cdr3_aa: CSVSDGETYEQYF
v_call: TRBV29-1
j_call: TRBJ2-7
d_call: .
clone_size: .

cdr3_nt: TGCGCCAGCAGCAAAGGACCGAACACCGGGGAGCTGTTTTTT
cdr3_aa: CASSKGPNTGELFF
v_call: TRBV4-1
j_call: TRBJ2-2
d_call: .
clone_size: .

cdr3_nt: TGCGCCAGCAGCGGGGACAGGCCCTACGAGCAGTACTTC
cdr3_aa: CASSGDRPYEQYF
v_call: TRBV5-1
j_call: TRBJ2-7
d_call: TRBD1
clone_size: .

cdr3_nt: TGTGCCAGCAGCCCACAAAACACAGACACGGGACTTTACGAGCAGTACTTC
cdr3_aa: CASSPQNTDTGLYEQYF
v_call: TRBV7-9
j_call: TRBJ2-7
d_call: .
clone_size: .

cdr3_nt: TGTGCCAGCAGCACGCGGAGCGATGAGCAGTTCTTC
cdr3_aa: CASSTRSDEQFF
v_call: TRBV13
j_call: TRBJ2-1
d_call: .
clone_size: .

cdr3_nt: TGTGCCAGCAGTTTATTTACAGGGGTCGCCTACGAGCAGTACTTC
cdr3_aa: CASSLFTGVAYEQYF
v_call: TRBV28
j_call: TRBJ2-7
d_call: TRBD1
clone_size: .

cdr3_nt: TGCGCCAGCAGCCAAGGGCGGGAGGGCACCAATGAGCAGTTCTTC
cdr3_aa: CASSQGREGTNEQFF
v_call: TRBV4-3
j_call: TRBJ2-1
d_call: TRBD2
clone_size: .

cdr3_nt: TGTGCCAGCAGCACGACCGGGACACATGAAAAACTGTTTTTT
cdr3_aa: CASSTTGTHEKLFF
v_call: TRBV27
j_call: TRBJ1-4
d_call: .
clone_size: .

cdr3_nt: TGTGCCAGCAGCTTGTATATAGGGGATACGCAGTATTTT
cdr3_aa: CASSLYIGDTQYF
v_call: TRBV5-4
j_call: TRBJ2-3
d_call: .
clone_size: .

cdr3_nt: TGCGCCAGCAGTTACACATCGGGTACTGAAGCTTTCTTT
cdr3_aa: CASSYTSGTEAFF
v_call: TRBV5-1
j_call: TRBJ1-1
d_call: .
clone_size: .

cdr3_nt: TGTGCCAGCAGCTTATACCCCGGCGAAGCTAACGAGCAGTACTTC
cdr3_aa: CASSLYPGEANEQYF
v_call: TRBV7-6
j_call: TRBJ2-7
d_call: .
clone_size: .

cdr3_nt: TGTGCCAGCAGTGGCCCGGACTCTAGACAGTACTTC
cdr3_aa: CASSGPDSRQYF
v_call: TRBV6-5
j_call: TRBJ2-7
d_call: .
clone_size: once

cdr3_nt: TGTGCCAGCAGCCCCACCCCCAGTGCGGGCTCACCCCTCCACTTT
cdr3_aa: CASSPTPSAGSPLHF
v_call: TRBV7-6
j_call: TRBJ1-6
d_call: .
clone_size: once

cdr3_nt: TGTGCCACCAGCAGAGAAAGGCCCCAGACAGGTCTCTACGAGCAGTACTTC
cdr3_aa: CATSRERPQTGLYEQYF
v_call: TRBV15
j_call: TRBJ2-7
d_call: .
clone_size: .

cdr3_nt: TGCGCCAGCAGCCACAGACATTATGGCAATCAGCCCCAGCATTTT
cdr3_aa: CASSHRHYGNQPQHF
v_call: TRBV4-3
j_call: TRBJ1-5
d_call: .
clone_size: .

cdr3_nt: TGCGCCAGCAGCCAAGGGCTACAGGCCTACAATGAGCAGTTCTTC
cdr3_aa: CASSQGLQAYNEQFF
v_call: TRBV4-3
j_call: TRBJ2-1
d_call: .
clone_size: .

cdr3_nt: TGTGCCATCAGTGAAGTAGCGGGGGGTGGAGAGACCCAGTACTTC
cdr3_aa: CAISEVAGGGETQYF
v_call: TRBV10-3
j_call: TRBJ2-5
d_call: TRBD2
clone_size: once

cdr3_nt: TGCAGCGTAAAGGGAGCAAACACAGATACGCAGTATTTT
cdr3_aa: CSVKGANTDTQYF
v_call: TRBV29-1
j_call: TRBJ2-3
d_call: .
clone_size: .

cdr3_nt: TGCGCCAGCAGAACCGGGACAGGGGCCAACAATGAGCAGTTCTTC
cdr3_aa: CASRTGTGANNEQFF
v_call: TRBV5-1
j_call: TRBJ2-1
d_call: TRBD1
clone_size: .

cdr3_nt: TGCGCCAGCAGCCCCGAGGGGGGGGTTGGTGAGCAGTTCTTC
cdr3_aa: CASSPEGGVGEQFF
v_call: TRBV5-1
j_call: TRBJ2-1
d_call: .
clone_size: .

cdr3_nt: TGTGCCACCCACCCGGGTATAAGCTCCTACAATGAGCAGTTCTTC
cdr3_aa: CATHPGISSYNEQFF
v_call: TRBV10-3
j_call: TRBJ2-1
d_call: .
clone_size: .

cdr3_nt: TGTGCCAGCCAAACAGGCGCAAACTATAATTCACCCCTCCACTTT
cdr3_aa: CASQTGANYNSPLHF
v_call: TRBV28
j_call: TRBJ1-6
d_call: .
clone_size: .